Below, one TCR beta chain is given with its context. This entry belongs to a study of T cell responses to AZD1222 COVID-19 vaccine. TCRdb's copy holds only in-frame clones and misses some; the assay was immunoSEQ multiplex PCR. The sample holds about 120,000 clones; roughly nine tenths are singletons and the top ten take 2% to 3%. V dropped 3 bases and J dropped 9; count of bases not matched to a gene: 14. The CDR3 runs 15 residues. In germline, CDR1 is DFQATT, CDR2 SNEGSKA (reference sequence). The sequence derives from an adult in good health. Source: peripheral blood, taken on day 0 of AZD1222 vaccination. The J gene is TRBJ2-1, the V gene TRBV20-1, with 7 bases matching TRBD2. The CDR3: CSASFTSAVVGEQFF. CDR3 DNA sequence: TGCAGTGCTAGTTTTACTAGCGCTGTTGTGGGTGAGCAGTTCTTC.